The rows below give T cell receptor beta chains drawn from one sample of a study of blood T cell repertoires in COVID-19. Sequencing used immunoSEQ multiplex PCR; TCRdb keeps in-frame clones, though not all of them. Counted here are a few hundred thousand clones, more than 65% occurring once; the ten biggest clones make up more than 1.2%. The sample comprised peripheral blood. The origin of the receptors is a woman in her 40s who had recovered from COVID-19. CDR3s include the opening cysteine and the closing phenylalanine or tryptophan. The order of the fields is D gene, V gene, clone size, J gene, CDR3 protein, CDR3 DNA. D genes are given only for firm matches. Clone size is shown for a subset of rows, as once, few, many or a class of expanded clone.

.	TRBV2	.	TRBJ2-2	CASTTGNTGELFF	TGTGCCAGCACGACGGGGAACACCGGGGAGCTGTTTTTT
.	TRBV10-3	.	TRBJ1-2	CAISEALEGYTF	TGTGCCATCAGTGAGGCGTTAGAAGGCTACACCTTC
TRBD2	TRBV7-9	.	TRBJ2-2	CASRASGTGELFF	TGTGCCAGCAGAGCTAGCGGGACCGGGGAGCTGTTTTTT
.	TRBV15	.	TRBJ2-1	CATSRGASYNEQFF	TGTGCCACCAGCCGGGGGGCCTCCTACAATGAGCAGTTCTTC
.	TRBV3-1/TRBV3-2	.	TRBJ1-4	CASSQDLLSEKLFF	TGTGCCAGCAGCCAAGATCTACTAAGTGAAAAACTGTTTTTT
.	TRBV7-7	.	TRBJ2-1	CASSSNQGLLKNEQFF	TGTGCTAGCAGCTCCAACCAGGGACTCCTAAAGAATGAGCAGTTCTTC
TRBD2	TRBV7-2	.	TRBJ2-3	CASSFGTSGASTDTQYF	TGTGCCAGCAGCTTCGGGACTAGCGGGGCTAGCACAGATACGCAGTATTTT
TRBD1	TRBV23-1	.	TRBJ1-2	CASSHPTGDGYTF	TGCGCCAGCAGTCACCCGACAGGGGATGGCTACACCTTC
TRBD1	TRBV2	.	TRBJ1-5	CASQGQGNQPQHF	TGTGCCAGCCAGGGACAGGGAAATCAGCCCCAGCATTTT
.	TRBV9	.	TRBJ2-1	CASSLTDYLGEQFF	TGTGCCAGCAGCCTCACGGACTATCTGGGTGAGCAGTTCTTC
.	TRBV5-1	.	TRBJ1-2	CASSPDTDGYTF	TGCGCCAGCAGCCCGGACACGGATGGCTACACCTTC
TRBD2	TRBV27	.	TRBJ2-7	CASSLGLDPLEQYF	TGTGCCAGCAGTTTGGGACTAGATCCTCTTGAGCAGTACTTC
TRBD1	TRBV2	.	TRBJ2-7	CASSGTAQGSYEQYF	TGTGCCAGCAGCGGGACAGCCCAGGGGTCTTACGAGCAGTACTTC
.	TRBV10-3	.	TRBJ2-7	CAISETRGAHEQYF	TGTGCCATCAGTGAAACCAGGGGAGCCCACGAGCAGTACTTC
.	TRBV30	.	TRBJ2-1	CAWRLLGLRNEQFF	TGTGCCTGGCGGTTACTAGGGCTAAGGAATGAGCAGTTCTTC
.	TRBV3-1/TRBV3-2	.	TRBJ1-2	CASSPRTQGGGYTF	TGTGCCAGCAGCCCCCGGACCCAAGGGGGTGGCTACACCTTC
TRBD2	TRBV28	once	TRBJ2-3	CASSLPLAGGNQVADTQYF	TGTGCCAGCAGTTTGCCACTAGCGGGGGGGAATCAAGTCGCAGATACGCAGTATTTT
.	TRBV6-6	.	TRBJ1-5	CASSASDRNQPQHF	TGTGCCAGCAGCGCCTCCGACAGAAATCAGCCCCAGCATTTT
TRBD2	TRBV5-1	.	TRBJ2-5	CASSRGVRDYVQETQYF	TGCGCCAGCAGCCGGGGGGTCCGGGACTATGTTCAAGAGACCCAGTACTTC
TRBD1	TRBV19	.	TRBJ1-1	CASSTGTGRLTEAFF	TGTGCCAGTAGTACTGGGACAGGCAGGTTGACTGAAGCTTTCTTT
TRBD1	TRBV6-5	.	TRBJ1-2	CASRDWTGFSYGYTF	TGTGCCAGCAGGGATTGGACAGGGTTTAGCTATGGCTACACCTTC
.	TRBV11-1	few	TRBJ1-4	CASSLRGTNEKLFF	TGTGCCAGCAGCTTGAGAGGGACTAATGAAAAACTGTTTTTT
TRBD1	TRBV29-1	.	TRBJ1-1	CSVEDREGAAFF	TGCAGCGTTGAAGATCGAGAGGGGGCAGCTTTCTTT
TRBD1	TRBV5-1	.	TRBJ1-2	CASSLAGGRSGLGGYTF	TGCGCCAGCAGCTTGGCAGGGGGCAGGTCGGGCCTTGGAGGCTACACCTTC
TRBD2	TRBV4-3	.	TRBJ2-2	CASSQGLAGGLRTGELFF	TGCGCCAGCAGCCAAGGACTAGCGGGGGGGCTTAGGACCGGGGAGCTGTTTTTT
.	TRBV5-1	.	TRBJ2-3	CASRWAGLSTDTQYF	TGCGCCAGCAGGTGGGCGGGATTAAGCACAGATACGCAGTATTTT
.	TRBV11-2	.	TRBJ2-5	CASSFSGETQYF	TGTGCCAGCAGCTTCAGCGGGGAGACCCAGTACTTC
TRBD1	TRBV19	few	TRBJ2-7	CASSLTPGQGLDF	TGTGCCAGTAGTCTCACCCCTGGACAGGGTTTGGACTTC
TRBD2	TRBV18	.	TRBJ2-7	CASSPRGETYEQYF	TGTGCCAGCTCACCCCGGGGGGAGACCTACGAGCAGTACTTC
TRBD2	TRBV7-2	.	TRBJ2-1	CASSITSGGASYEQFF	TGTGCCAGCAGCATTACTAGCGGGGGGGCCTCATATGAGCAGTTCTTC
.	TRBV6-5	.	TRBJ2-5	CASSYSSGGETQYF	TGTGCCAGCAGTTACTCGTCCGGGGGAGAGACCCAGTACTTC
TRBD1	TRBV5-1	.	TRBJ2-2	CASSLGTGLRRELFF	TGCGCCAGCAGCTTGGGGACAGGTCTCCGAAGGGAGCTGTTTTTT
TRBD1	TRBV2	.	TRBJ2-7	CASIIRDRSSYEQYF	TGTGCCAGCATAATAAGGGACAGGAGCTCCTACGAGCAGTACTTC
.	TRBV5-5	.	TRBJ1-1	CASSQFRAPNTEAFF	TGTGCCAGCAGCCAATTCAGGGCTCCCAACACTGAAGCTTTCTTT
.	TRBV27	.	TRBJ2-3	CASSLAASTDTQYF	TGTGCCAGCAGTTTAGCGGCTTCCACAGATACGCAGTATTTT
TRBD2	TRBV9	.	TRBJ2-2	CASSVGLVEANTGELFF	TGTGCCAGCAGCGTGGGACTAGTCGAAGCGAACACCGGGGAGCTGTTTTTT
TRBD1	TRBV10-3	once	TRBJ2-7	CASRDRTYEQYF	TGTGCCAGCCGGGACAGAACCTACGAGCAGTACTTC
.	TRBV12-3/TRBV12-4	.	TRBJ2-3	CASSLPPADTQYF	TGTGCCAGCAGTTTACCCCCTGCAGATACGCAGTATTTT
TRBD1	TRBV19	.	TRBJ2-6	CATQDRGSGANVLTF	TGTGCCACCCAGGACAGGGGCTCTGGGGCCAACGTCCTGACTTTC
.	TRBV7-9	.	TRBJ2-5	CASSFAGRQKETQYF	TGTGCCAGCAGCTTCGCAGGGAGGCAAAAGGAGACCCAGTACTTC
.	TRBV10-3	.	TRBJ1-5	CAISESAAYSNQPQHF	TGTGCCATCAGTGAGTCCGCAGCGTATAGCAATCAGCCCCAGCATTTT
.	TRBV6-2/TRBV6-3	.	TRBJ1-1	CASSATGNTEAFF	TGTGCCAGCAGTGCGACAGGGAACACTGAAGCTTTCTTT
.	TRBV19	.	TRBJ1-2	CASQNRVGYTF	TGTGCCAGCCAAAACAGGGTTGGCTACACCTTC
TRBD1	TRBV2	once	TRBJ2-3	CAIPGQGTDTQYF	TGTGCCATCCCGGGACAGGGGACAGATACGCAGTATTTT
.	TRBV6-5	.	TRBJ2-5	CASSSQTPQPGETQYF	TGTGCCAGCAGTTCGCAGACCCCCCAGCCGGGGGAGACCCAGTACTTC
.	TRBV5-4	.	TRBJ1-1	CASSFRGEPLVEAFF	TGTGCCAGCAGCTTCAGGGGCGAACCCCTAGTTGAAGCTTTCTTT
TRBD1	TRBV19	.	TRBJ2-1	CATDRGSGNNEQFF	TGTGCCACCGACAGGGGGAGCGGGAACAATGAGCAGTTCTTC
TRBD2	TRBV28	few	TRBJ2-1	CASSPSLAGNYNEQFF	TGTGCCAGCAGTCCCTCCCTAGCGGGGAACTACAATGAGCAGTTCTTC
TRBD1	TRBV3-1/TRBV3-2	.	TRBJ1-1	CASSQDLRLTGGAVNTEAFF	TGTGCCAGCAGCCAAGACCTACGATTAACAGGGGGCGCGGTAAACACTGAAGCTTTCTTT
TRBD2	TRBV6-2/TRBV6-3	.	TRBJ2-1	CASSYGGGYGNEQFF	TGTGCCAGCAGTTACGGCGGGGGGTACGGCAATGAGCAGTTCTTC
TRBD1	TRBV18	once	TRBJ1-5	CASSPRTGGQGSHQPQHF	TGTGCCAGCTCACCGAGAACCGGTGGACAGGGGTCACATCAGCCCCAGCATTTT
TRBD2	TRBV3-1/TRBV3-2	.	TRBJ2-1	CASNIAGGPNEQFF	TGTGCCAGCAACATAGCGGGGGGGCCTAATGAGCAGTTCTTC
.	TRBV19	.	TRBJ1-6	CASSIGGPVSPLHF	TGTGCCAGTAGTATCGGGGGGCCGGTTTCACCCCTCCACTTT
.	TRBV21-1	.	TRBJ2-5	CASSTDSGGHQETQYF	TGTGCCAGCAGCACGGACAGCGGGGGACACCAAGAGACCCAGTACTTC
.	TRBV6-2/TRBV6-3	.	TRBJ1-5	CASSYSGAGQPQHF	TGTGCCAGCAGTTACTCGGGGGCCGGGCAGCCCCAGCATTTT
TRBD1	TRBV10-3	.	TRBJ1-2	CAISDRDSNYGYTF	TGTGCCATCAGTGATCGGGACAGTAACTATGGCTACACCTTC